Described below is a single T cell receptor (beta chain) sequence and its context. Its target is unknown. Time point meaning: cycle 4 day 1 (C4D1), after less than 7 weeks of nivolumab. Relapse was seen in all patients after autologous stem cell transplantation, and brentuximab vedotin exposure was variable. The best responses consisted of complete response, partial response or progressive disease. Clones were sequenced by immunoSEQ multiplex PCR, and TCRdb holds only the in-frame ones, with some missing. The repertoire holds tens of thousands of clones, with 65% to 85% as singletons. This record belongs to a study of PD-1 blockade in classical Hodgkin lymphoma. Overall study results and limits: Individuals initiating nivolumab under 1 year after ASCT were excluded.

Looked up from germline, CDR1 is SGDLS and CDR2 is YYNGEE. The J segment lost 7 bases and the V segment lost 4 bases, leaving 13 bases of the junction unmatched. This CDR3 is 16 amino acids long. This specimen was peripheral blood mononuclear cells (PBMCs), taken before the fourth cycle of nivolumab. The V and J genes are TRBV9 and TRBJ2-1; 8 bases are shared with TRBD2. The source of this sequence is a human donor with classical Hodgkin lymphoma. CDR3 sequence reads: CASSLSGVAGLNEQFF. CDR3 sequence (DNA): TGTGCCAGCAGCCTCTCCGGGGTAGCGGGACTAAATGAGCAGTTCTTC.